The next 28 T cell receptor beta chains were all read from a single sample in a study of blood T cell repertoires in COVID-19. Produced via immunoSEQ multiplex PCR; TCRdb's table is partial and in-frame only. The sample shows over 75,000 clones, 80% of them seen only once. Sequences were obtained from peripheral blood. Receptors originate from a woman aged 70-85 years with acute or convalescent COVID-19.

The rearrangement links TRBV13 to TRBJ2-5; TRBD2 might be the D (5 bases). CDR3 length equals 13 residues. Germline V gene lookup returns CDR1 PRHDT and CDR2 FYEKMQ (reference sequence). With 3 bases removed from V and 5 bases from J, the gap between germline ends came to 10 bases. CDR3 DNA: TGTGCCAGCAGCTTGGCGGGCCTGGAGACCCAGTACTTC. It encodes CASSLAGLETQYF.

This clone appeared once. CDR3 nucleotides: TGTGCCAGCTCAGATACAGGGTTAGGTGAAGCTTTCTTT. Protein product: CASSDTGLGEAFF. The chain carries TRBV18 and TRBJ1-1; D is possibly TRBD1 (6 bases). Per the germline V gene, CDR1 is KGHSH and CDR2 is LQKENI. V lost 5 bases and J lost 7, with 14 bases in between. The CDR3 has 13 amino acids. The full variable domain, with the rest looked up from reference TRBV18 and TRBJ1-1, is NAGVMQNPRHLVRRRGQEARLRCSPMKGHSHVYWYRQLPEEGLKFMVYLQKENIIDESGMPKERFSAEFPKEGPSILRIQQVVRGDSAAYFCASSDTGLGEAFFGQGTRLTVV.

This clone occurred many times. The chain carries TRBV30 and TRBJ2-7, with D possibly being TRBD2 (5 bases). The CDR3 is 12 amino acids. CDR1 and CDR2 (germline): GTSNPN, SVGIG (reference sequence). Trimming took 5 bases from V and 2 from J, leaving 10 bases between them. CDR3 nucleotide sequence: TGTGCCTGGGCTGGAGGAGCCTACGAGCAGTACTTC. Protein sequence: CAWAGGAYEQYF.

V is TRBV30 and J is TRBJ1-5; 9 bases line up with TRBD1. In germline, CDR1 is GTSNPN, CDR2 SVGIG (reference sequence). The CDR3 runs to 14 residues. J lost 4 bases, V lost 6 bases, and 7 bases had no gene match. The CDR3 loop is CACGTGGRNQPQHF. CDR3 nucleotides: TGTGCCTGTGGAACAGGGGGCAGAAATCAGCCCCAGCATTTT. Looking up the rest from reference TRBV30 and TRBJ1-5 gives the full variable domain: SQTIHQWPATLVQPVGSPLSLECTVEGTSNPNLYWYRQAAGRGLQLLFYSVGIGQISSEVPQNLSASRPQDRQFILSSKKLLLSDSGFYLCACGTGGRNQPQHFGDGTRLSIL.

The chain employs TRBV11-3 and TRBJ2-1; D might be TRBD1 (5 bases). The CDR3 has 14 amino acids. V was trimmed by 3 bases and J by 4 bases, leaving 10 bases between them. Germline V lookup: CDR1 SGHNT, CDR2 YENEEA. The CDR3 reads CASSFDSQYNEQFF. DNA of the CDR3: TGTGCCAGCAGCTTTGACAGCCAATACAATGAGCAGTTCTTC. The variable domain in full, with the rest retrieved from reference TRBV11-3 and TRBJ2-1, is EAGVVQSPRYKIIEKKQPVAFWCNPISGHNTLYWYLQNLGQGPELLIRYENEEAVDDSQLPKDRFSAERLKGVDSTLKIQPAELGDSAVYLCASSFDSQYNEQFFGPGTRLTVL.

V is TRBV30 and J is TRBJ1-2, with D possibly TRBD1 on 6 matching bases. This CDR3 contains 13 residues. Looked up from germline, CDR1 is GTSNPN and CDR2 is SVGIG (reference sequence). The V end was cut by 2 bases, the J end by 2 bases, with 9 bases between. As DNA, the CDR3 is TGTGCCTGGAGTAACAGGGACAACTATGGCTACACCTTC. Protein product: CAWSNRDNYGYTF.

The J gene is TRBJ2-6, the V gene TRBV30; 7 bases map to TRBD1. The CDR3 spans 17 residues. The V segment lost 3 bases and the J segment 2 bases; nucleotides outside the gene matches: 10. Germline V gives CDR1 GTSNPN, CDR2 SVGIG (reference sequence). The CDR3 spells CAWSPEGQVAGANVLTF. The CDR3 DNA is TGTGCCTGGAGCCCTGAAGGACAGGTGGCTGGGGCCAACGTCCTGACTTTC.

This clone was detected only a few times. V gene TRBV6-5 combines with J gene TRBJ1-5, with D maybe TRBD1 (5 bases). The CDR3 covers 13 residues. The germline CDR1 and CDR2 sequences are MNHEY and SVGAGI. With 7 bases removed from V and 4 bases from J, the gap between germline ends came to 11 bases. CDR3 sequence reads: CASIDGGNQPQHF. CDR3 sequence (DNA): TGTGCCAGCATAGACGGGGGAAATCAGCCCCAGCATTTT.

The chain is built from TRBV11-2 and TRBJ2-5, with a possible D match to TRBD1 (6 bases). Trimming shortened V by 3 bases and J by 5 bases, and 13 bases separated the two germline ends. The CDR3 covers 14 residues. Germline CDR1 is SGHAT and CDR2 is FQNNGV. This CDR3 reads CASSLSTGLETQYF. The CDR3 DNA reads TGTGCCAGCAGCTTGTCCACAGGGTTGGAGACCCAGTACTTC.

The genes are TRBV28 and TRBJ1-2; a weak D match, TRBD1 (6 bases). CDR3 length equals 12 residues. Germline CDR1 and CDR2: MDHEN and SYDVKM. Deletions cut 9 bases from V and 4 bases from J, with 12 bases between. The CDR3 here is CASLEQGYGYTF. The CDR3 nucleotides read TGTGCCAGTCTCGAACAGGGCTATGGCTACACCTTC.

This clone was detected a few times. The rearrangement links TRBV7-2 to TRBJ1-1; D not certain. V lost 4 bases and J lost 1, with 10 bases in between. CDR1 is SGHTA, CDR2 FQGNSA, per germline. The CDR3 covers 14 residues. CDR3 region: CASSSFGRNTEAFF. The CDR3, as DNA: TGTGCCAGCAGCTCCTTCGGGAGGAACACTGAAGCTTTCTTT. Drawing the rest from reference TRBV7-2 and TRBJ1-1, the complete variable domain is GAGVSQSPSNKVTEKGKDVELRCDPISGHTALYWYRQSLGQGLEFLIYFQGNSAPDKSGLPSDRFSAERTGGSVSTLTIQRTQQEDSAVYLCASSSFGRNTEAFFGQGTRLTVV.

V usage is TRBV29-1 and J usage is TRBJ1-2; 9 bases map to TRBD1. The CDR3 is 14 amino acids. Germline lookup yields CDR1 SQVTM and CDR2 ANQGSEA. The V segment lost 4 bases and the J segment 5 bases; nucleotides outside the gene matches: 8. Here the CDR3 DNA reads TGCAGCGTTGTGGGGGACAGGGCTTTGTATGGCTACACCTTC. Its protein product is CSVVGDRALYGYTF.

The rearrangement joins TRBV4-2 to TRBJ1-5; TRBD1 matches at 7 bases. With V trimmed by 4 bases and J by 5 bases, 8 bases remained unmatched. Germline CDR1 LGHNA, CDR2 YNFKEQ. This CDR3 contains 15 residues. For the CDR3, the DNA is TGTGCCAGCAGCCCACAAGGGACAGCGGATCAGCCCCAGCATTTT. It translates to CASSPQGTADQPQHF.

The rearrangement joins TRBV13 to TRBJ2-7, with no clear D. V lost 5 bases and J 4 bases, leaving 6 bases between the germline ends. The CDR3 loop spans 11 amino acids. Per germline, CDR1 PRHDT and CDR2 FYEKMQ (reference sequence). CDR3 DNA sequence: TGTGCCAGCAGCCGACTGTACGAGCAGTACTTC. It specifies CASSRLYEQYF.

CDR3 bases: TGTGCCAGCAGTTCCCGGGACAGGGGGTATGGCTACACCTTC. Translating it yields CASSSRDRGYGYTF. V is TRBV6-5 and J is TRBJ1-2; the match to TRBD1 covers 11 bases. Germline CDR1 reads MNHEY; CDR2 reads SVGAGI. The CDR3 is 14 amino acids. The V and J ends lost 4 bases and 5 bases, in that order; junction bases with no gene match: 3.

This chain uses TRBV5-1 with TRBJ2-1; D is possibly TRBD1 (5 bases). V dropped 6 bases and J dropped 4 bases, with 14 bases sitting between them. The V gene's germline CDR1 is SGHRS and CDR2 YFSETQ. CDR3 size: 14 residues. The CDR3 coding sequence is TGCGCCAGCACCACGGCAGGGTATTACAATGAGCAGTTCTTC. Translation gives CASTTAGYYNEQFF. Looking up the rest from reference TRBV5-1 and TRBJ2-1 gives the full variable domain: KAGVTQTPRYLIKTRGQQVTLSCSPISGHRSVSWYQQTPGQGLQFLFEYFSETQRNKGNFPGRFSGRQFSNSRSEMNVSTLELGDSALYLCASTTAGYYNEQFFGPGTRLTVL.

The chain recombines TRBV5-6 with TRBJ1-2, with D unclear. The CDR3 loop spans 15 amino acids. Germline V CDR1 and CDR2: SGHDT, YYEEEE. V was pared by 7 bases and J by 4 bases, with 20 bases between. CDR3: CASGIGSGEGYGYTF. As DNA, the CDR3 is TGTGCCAGCGGGATAGGGAGTGGAGAGGGCTATGGCTACACCTTC.

This sequence joins TRBV4-3 and TRBJ1-6; no definite D call. Trimming took off 4 bases at V and 4 bases at J, with 11 bases between the two ends. This CDR3 is 15 amino acids long. Germline V CDR1 and CDR2: LGHNA, YSLEER. The CDR3 coding sequence is TGCGCCAGCAGCCTAGTACAGAGTTATAATTCACCCCTCCACTTT. Its protein is CASSLVQSYNSPLHF.

The rearrangement links TRBV13 to TRBJ2-7; D is possibly TRBD1 (6 bases). Germline assignment: CDR1 PRHDT and CDR2 FYEKMQ (reference sequence). This CDR3 comprises 19 residues. Trimming left V 5 bases short and J 4 bases short, with 30 bases between. CDR3 residues: CASSPSRGQLRLGRYEQYF. As DNA, the CDR3 is TGTGCCAGCAGCCCTAGCCGGGGACAACTAAGGTTGGGTAGGTACGAGCAGTACTTC. The whole variable domain, remainder taken from reference TRBV13 and TRBJ2-7, is AAGVIQSPRHLIKEKRETATLKCYPIPRHDTVYWYQQGPGQDPQFLISFYEKMQSDKGSIPDRFSAQQFSDYHSELNMSSLELGDSALYFCASSPSRGQLRLGRYEQYFGPGTRLTVT.

The genes are TRBV5-1 and TRBJ2-1; 9 bases align to TRBD1. The CDR3 covers 13 residues. CDR1 is SGHRS and CDR2 is YFSETQ in the germline V gene. The junction had 3 bases not matched to a gene; V was cut back by 4 bases and J by 7 bases. CDR3: CASSRTGENEQFF. For the CDR3, the DNA is TGCGCCAGCAGCCGGACAGGGGAGAATGAGCAGTTCTTC.

The rearrangement links TRBV28 to TRBJ2-1, with 8 bases that match TRBD2. This CDR3 has 15 residues. J was trimmed by 3 bases and V by 3 bases; bases with no gene match: 4. Germline V gives CDR1 MDHEN, CDR2 SYDVKM. The DNA for the CDR3 is TGTGCCAGCAGTTTCAGGACTAGCAGCTACAATGAGCAGTTCTTC. This translates into CASSFRTSSYNEQFF.

About this clone itself: One end of the junction fails to match germline, which may point to a read error. V and J are TRBV27 and TRBJ1-2; 9 nucleotides line up with TRBD1. The CDR3 is 14 residues long. CDR1 is MNHEY, CDR2 SMNVEV, per germline (reference sequence). CDR3 nucleotide sequence: TGTGCCAGCAGCCGAACAGGGGGCCACTACGGCTACACCTTC. It codes for CASSRTGGHYGYTF.

J is TRBJ1-1 and V is TRBV7-2; TRBD1 might be the D (5 bases). Germline CDR1 SGHTA, CDR2 FQGNSA. The ends were cut back, 3 bases at V and 3 bases at J, with 11 bases in the middle. The CDR3 extends over 14 amino acids. CDR3 amino acids: CASSLGGWDTEAFF. The CDR3 DNA reads as TGTGCCAGCAGCTTGGGGGGGTGGGACACTGAAGCTTTCTTT.

This chain connects TRBV24-1 to TRBJ2-1; TRBD2 agrees at 11 bases. CDR1 is KGHDR, CDR2 SFDVKD, per germline. The CDR3 is made up of 16 amino acids. J lost 7 bases, V lost 3 bases, and 7 bases had no gene match. The CDR3 nucleotides read TGTGCCACCAGTGATACCCTAGCGGGGGGAGGAAATGAGCAGTTCTTC. It yields the protein CATSDTLAGGGNEQFF.

The chain has TRBV5-1 and TRBJ2-2, with 8 bases lining up with TRBD2. Germline V gene data show CDR1 as SGHRS and CDR2 as YFSETQ. CDR3 size: 15 residues. After removal of 0 bases from V and 5 bases from J, the junction contained 3 bases not matched to a gene. CDR3 loop: CASSLVAGGTGELFF. CDR3 nucleotides: TGCGCCAGCAGCTTGGTTGCGGGAGGTACCGGGGAGCTGTTTTTT.

The chain couples TRBV5-1 to TRBJ2-5; tentatively, D is TRBD2 (6 bases). CDR3 length: 13 amino acids. V shed 4 bases and J shed 3 bases, with 10 bases lying between them. Germline CDR1 and CDR2: SGHRS and YFSETQ. Here the CDR3 reads CASSKGLEETQYF. CDR3 nucleotides: TGCGCCAGCAGCAAGGGACTGGAAGAGACCCAGTACTTC.

This sequence joins TRBV21-1 and TRBJ2-1; the table's D call TRBD2 went unverified against the DNA. TRBV21-1 is termed a pseudogene. This CDR3 region has 16 residues. For the CDR3, the DNA is TGTGCCAGCAGCAAAACGCTTCGGAGGGCCGCCAATGAGCAGTTCTTC. This translates into CASSKTLRRAANEQFF.

J is TRBJ2-3 and V is TRBV5-4, with D possibly TRBD2 on 6 matching bases. Trimming took off 0 bases at V and 4 bases at J, with 9 bases between the two ends. The CDR3 length is 14 residues. Germline V gene data show CDR1 as SGHNT and CDR2 as YYREEE (reference sequence). The CDR3 sequence: CASSLGLGADTQYF. CDR3 in DNA: TGTGCCAGCAGCTTGGGACTAGGAGCAGATACGCAGTATTTT.